The clone carrying this T cell receptor beta chain was counted at least ten times. TCRdb passed the 5' RACE reads through MiXCR, listing each CDR3 protein once. The sample lists tens of thousands of distinct CDR3 sequences; around 5% were seen once. This specimen belongs to a study of neurological immune-mediated disorders. V was cut by 2 bases and J by 8 bases, with 9 bases left in between. Per germline, CDR1 MNHEY and CDR2 SMNVEV (reference sequence). The CDR3 has 13 amino acids. Sequencing was performed on PBMCs. This TCR was recovered from a human donor with multiple sclerosis. The donor label of this sample is uncertain. The genes are TRBV27 and TRBJ2-2, with no clear D. The chain's CDR3 is CASSLKGFGELFF. In DNA form, the CDR3 reads TGTGCCAGCAGTTTAAAGGGATTTGGGGAGCTGTTTTTT.